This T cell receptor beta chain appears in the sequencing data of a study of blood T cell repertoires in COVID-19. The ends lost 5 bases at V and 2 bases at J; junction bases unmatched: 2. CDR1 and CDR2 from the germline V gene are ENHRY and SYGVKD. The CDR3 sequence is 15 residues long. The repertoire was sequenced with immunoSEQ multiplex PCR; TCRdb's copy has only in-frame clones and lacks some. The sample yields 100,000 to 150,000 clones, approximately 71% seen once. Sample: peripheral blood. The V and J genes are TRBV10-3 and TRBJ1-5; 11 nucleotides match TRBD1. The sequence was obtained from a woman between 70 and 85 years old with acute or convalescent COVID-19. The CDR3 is CAISLGQGGNQPQHF. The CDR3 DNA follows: TGTGCCATCAGTTTGGGACAGGGGGGCAATCAGCCCCAGCATTTT.